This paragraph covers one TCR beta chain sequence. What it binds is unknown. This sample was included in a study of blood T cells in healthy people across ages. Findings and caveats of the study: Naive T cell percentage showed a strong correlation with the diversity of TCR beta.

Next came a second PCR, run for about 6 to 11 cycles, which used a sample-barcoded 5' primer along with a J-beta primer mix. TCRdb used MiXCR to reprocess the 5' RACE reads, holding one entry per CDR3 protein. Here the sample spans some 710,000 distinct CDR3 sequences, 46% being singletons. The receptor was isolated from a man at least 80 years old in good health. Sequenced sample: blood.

CDR3 in amino acids: CASLLAGGSETQYF. CDR3 DNA: TGTGCCAGCTTGTTAGCGGGAGGTTCAGAGACCCAGTACTTC. The genes are TRBV3-1 and TRBJ2-5, with 10 bases lining up with TRBD2. Germline V CDR1 and CDR2: LGHDT, YNNKEL (reference sequence). This CDR3 spans 14 amino acids. V trimming: 8 bases; J trimming: 4 bases; junction bases outside the gene matches: 7.